This T cell receptor (beta chain) was sequenced in a study of CXCR3-negative and CXCR3-positive naive CD8 T cells. Overall study findings and caveats: Researchers report that CXCR3-positive naive cells carry more hydrophobic TRB CDR3s than CXCR3-negative naive cells.

About this clonotype itself: Antigen: not known.

Libraries of TRB cDNA were made by 5' RACE and carried UMIs. For each CDR3 protein, TCRdb gives one entry from its re-call of the 5' RACE reads, without DNA. The sample includes nearly 110,000 distinct CDR3 sequences. The CDR3 has 16 amino acids. This receptor was taken from a human donor in good health. Some clones in this sample may be carry-over from other donors' samples. The chain employs TRBV12-3 or TRBV12-4 and TRBJ2-1; the D call of TRBD2 rests on TCRdb alone, since no DNA is present to check it. The sequencing sample was made of naive CXCR3+ CD8+ T cells from blood. Specified subset: CD45RO-CCR7+CD27+CD95- naive CD8+ T cells expressing CXCR3 (TNR3+). CDR3 amino acids: CASSVSPSGSIDEQFF.